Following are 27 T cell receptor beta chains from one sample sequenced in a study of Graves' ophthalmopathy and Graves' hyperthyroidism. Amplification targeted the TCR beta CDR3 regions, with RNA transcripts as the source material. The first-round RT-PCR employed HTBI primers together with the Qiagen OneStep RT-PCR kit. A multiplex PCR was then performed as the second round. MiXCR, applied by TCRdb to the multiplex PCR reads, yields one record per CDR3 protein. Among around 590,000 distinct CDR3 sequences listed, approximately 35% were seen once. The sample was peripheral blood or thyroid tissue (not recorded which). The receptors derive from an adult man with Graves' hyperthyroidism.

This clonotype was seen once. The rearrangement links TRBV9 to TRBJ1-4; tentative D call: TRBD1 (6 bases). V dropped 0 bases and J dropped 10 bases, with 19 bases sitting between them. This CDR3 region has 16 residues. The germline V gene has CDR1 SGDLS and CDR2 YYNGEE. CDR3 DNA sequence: TGTGCCAGCAGCGTAGGTCCAGGGGAGATGGGTGGAAAACTGTTTTTT. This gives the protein CASSVGPGEMGGKLFF.

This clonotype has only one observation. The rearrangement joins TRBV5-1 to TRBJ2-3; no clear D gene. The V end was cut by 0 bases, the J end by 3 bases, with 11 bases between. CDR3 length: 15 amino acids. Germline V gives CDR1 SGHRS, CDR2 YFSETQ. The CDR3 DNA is TGCGCCAGCAGCTTGGGGAGTGGGGTGACAGATACGCAGTATTTT. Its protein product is CASSLGSGVTDTQYF.

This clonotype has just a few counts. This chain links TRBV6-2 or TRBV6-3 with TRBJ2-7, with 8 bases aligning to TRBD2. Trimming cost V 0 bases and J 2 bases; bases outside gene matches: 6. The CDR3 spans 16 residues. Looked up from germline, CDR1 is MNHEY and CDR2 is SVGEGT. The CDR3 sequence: CASSYSVQRGTYEQYF. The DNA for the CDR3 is TGTGCCAGCAGTTACTCTGTCCAGCGGGGGACCTACGAGCAGTACTTC.

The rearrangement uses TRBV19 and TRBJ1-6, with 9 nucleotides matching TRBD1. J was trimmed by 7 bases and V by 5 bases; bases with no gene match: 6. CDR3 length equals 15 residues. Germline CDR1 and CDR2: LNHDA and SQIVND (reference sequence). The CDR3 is CASSDHGTGNSPLHF. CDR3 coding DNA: TGTGCCAGTAGTGACCACGGGACAGGGAATTCACCCCTCCACTTT. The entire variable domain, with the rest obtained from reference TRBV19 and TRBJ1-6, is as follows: DGGITQSPKYLFRKEGQNVTLSCEQNLNHDAMYWYRQDPGQGLRLIYYSQIVNDFQKGDIAEGYSVSREKKESFPLTVTSAQKNPTAFYLCASSDHGTGNSPLHFGNGTRLTVT.

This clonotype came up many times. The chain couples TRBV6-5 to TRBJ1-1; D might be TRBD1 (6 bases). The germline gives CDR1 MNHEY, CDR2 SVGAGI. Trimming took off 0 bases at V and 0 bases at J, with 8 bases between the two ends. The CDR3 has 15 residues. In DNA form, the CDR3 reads TGTGCCAGCAGTTACTCGCCAGGGGTGAACACTGAAGCTTTCTTT. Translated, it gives CASSYSPGVNTEAFF.

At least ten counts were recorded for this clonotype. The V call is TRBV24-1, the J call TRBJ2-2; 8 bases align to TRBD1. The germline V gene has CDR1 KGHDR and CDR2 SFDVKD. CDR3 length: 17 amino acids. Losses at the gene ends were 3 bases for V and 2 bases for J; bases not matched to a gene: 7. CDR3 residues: CATSDIDRGFNTGELFF. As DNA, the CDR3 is TGTGCCACCAGTGATATCGACAGGGGCTTTAACACCGGGGAGCTGTTTTTT.

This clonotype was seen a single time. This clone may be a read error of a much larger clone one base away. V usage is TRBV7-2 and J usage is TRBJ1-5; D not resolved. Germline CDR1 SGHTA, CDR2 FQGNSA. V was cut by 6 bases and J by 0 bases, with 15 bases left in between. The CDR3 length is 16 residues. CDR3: CASSERRIHSNQPQHF. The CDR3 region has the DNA TGTGCCAGCAGTGAACGGAGAATCCATAGCAATCAGCCCCAGCATTTT.

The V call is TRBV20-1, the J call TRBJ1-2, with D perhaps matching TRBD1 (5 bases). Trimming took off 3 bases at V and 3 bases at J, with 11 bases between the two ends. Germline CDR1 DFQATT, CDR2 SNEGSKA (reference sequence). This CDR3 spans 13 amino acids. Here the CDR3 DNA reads TGCAGTGCTAGGGGAGGGGAGGACTATGGCTACACCTTC. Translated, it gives CSARGGEDYGYTF.

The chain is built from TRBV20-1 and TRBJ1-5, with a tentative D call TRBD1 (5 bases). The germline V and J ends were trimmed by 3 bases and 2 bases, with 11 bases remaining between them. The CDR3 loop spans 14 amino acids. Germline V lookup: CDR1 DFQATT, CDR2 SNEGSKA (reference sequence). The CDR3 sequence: CSARRGQGNQPQHF. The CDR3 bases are TGCAGTGCTAGGAGGGGTCAGGGCAATCAGCCCCAGCATTTT.

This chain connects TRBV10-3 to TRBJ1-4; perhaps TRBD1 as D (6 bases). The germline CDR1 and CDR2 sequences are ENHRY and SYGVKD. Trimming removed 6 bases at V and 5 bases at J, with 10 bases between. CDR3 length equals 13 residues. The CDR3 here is CAISLTGNEKLFF. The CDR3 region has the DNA TGTGCCATCAGCCTTACAGGGAATGAAAAACTGTTTTTT.

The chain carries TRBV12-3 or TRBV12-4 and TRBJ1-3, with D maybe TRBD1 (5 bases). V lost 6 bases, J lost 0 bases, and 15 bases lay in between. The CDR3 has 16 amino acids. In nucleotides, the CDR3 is TGTGCCAGCAGGGAGGGGATTGGGAGCTCTGGAAACACCATATATTTT. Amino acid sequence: CASREGIGSSGNTIYF.

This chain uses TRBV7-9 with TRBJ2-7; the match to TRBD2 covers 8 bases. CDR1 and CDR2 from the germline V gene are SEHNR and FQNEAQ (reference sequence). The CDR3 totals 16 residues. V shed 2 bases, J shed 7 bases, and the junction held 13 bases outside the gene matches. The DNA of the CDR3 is TGTGCCAGCAGCTTACCTAGCGGGTTATCTCCATATGAGCAGTACTTC. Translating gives CASSLPSGLSPYEQYF.

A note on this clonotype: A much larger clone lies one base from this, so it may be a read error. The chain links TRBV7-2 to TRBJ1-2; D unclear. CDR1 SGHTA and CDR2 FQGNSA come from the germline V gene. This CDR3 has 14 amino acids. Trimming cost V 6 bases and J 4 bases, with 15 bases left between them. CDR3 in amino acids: CASSLNPTPYGYTF. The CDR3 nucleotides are TGTGCCAGCAGTTTGAACCCCACCCCCTATGGCTACACCTTC.

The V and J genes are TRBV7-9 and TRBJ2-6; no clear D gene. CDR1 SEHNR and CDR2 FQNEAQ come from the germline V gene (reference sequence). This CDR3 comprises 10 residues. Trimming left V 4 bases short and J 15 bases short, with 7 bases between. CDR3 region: CASSSHDLTF. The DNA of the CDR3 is TGTGCCAGCAGCTCGCACGACCTGACTTTC. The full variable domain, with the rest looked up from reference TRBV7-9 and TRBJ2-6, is DTGVSQNPRHKITKRGQNVTFRCDPISEHNRLYWYRQTLGQGPEFLTYFQNEAQLEKSRLLSDRFSAERPKGSFSTLEIQRTEQGDSAMYLCASSSHDLTFGAGSRLTVL.

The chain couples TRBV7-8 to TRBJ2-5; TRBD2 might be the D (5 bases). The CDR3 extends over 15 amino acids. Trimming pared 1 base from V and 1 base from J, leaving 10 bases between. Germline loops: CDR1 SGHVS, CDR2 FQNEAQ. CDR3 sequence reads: CASSLERQVQETQYF. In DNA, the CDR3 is TGTGCCAGCAGCTTAGAGCGGCAAGTCCAAGAGACCCAGTACTTC.

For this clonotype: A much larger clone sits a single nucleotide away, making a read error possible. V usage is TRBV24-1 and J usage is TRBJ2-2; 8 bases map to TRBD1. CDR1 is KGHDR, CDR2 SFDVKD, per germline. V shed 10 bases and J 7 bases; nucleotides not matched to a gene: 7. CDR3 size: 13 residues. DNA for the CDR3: TGTGCCACTAGGACAGGGCCAAACGGGGAGCTGTTTTTT. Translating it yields CATRTGPNGELFF.

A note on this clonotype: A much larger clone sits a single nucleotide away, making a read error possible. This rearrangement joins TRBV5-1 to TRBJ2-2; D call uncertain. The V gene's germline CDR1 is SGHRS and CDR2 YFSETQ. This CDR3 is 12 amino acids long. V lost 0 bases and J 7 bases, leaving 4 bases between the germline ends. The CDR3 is CASSLELGELFF. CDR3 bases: TGCGCCAGCAGCTTGGAGCTCGGGGAGCTGTTTTTT.

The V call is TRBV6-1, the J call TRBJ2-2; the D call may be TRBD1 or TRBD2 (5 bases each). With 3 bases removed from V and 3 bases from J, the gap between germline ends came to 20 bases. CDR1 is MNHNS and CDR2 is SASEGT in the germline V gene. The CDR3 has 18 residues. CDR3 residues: CASSEFWGSSSHTGELFF. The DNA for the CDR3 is TGTGCCAGCAGTGAGTTCTGGGGGTCTAGCAGCCACACCGGGGAGCTGTTTTTT.

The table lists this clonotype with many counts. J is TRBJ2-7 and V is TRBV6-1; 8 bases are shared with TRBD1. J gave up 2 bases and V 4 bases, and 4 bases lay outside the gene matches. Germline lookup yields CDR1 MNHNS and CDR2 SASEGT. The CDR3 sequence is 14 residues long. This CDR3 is CASSADRDPYEQYF. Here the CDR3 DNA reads TGTGCCAGCAGTGCGGACAGGGACCCCTACGAGCAGTACTTC.

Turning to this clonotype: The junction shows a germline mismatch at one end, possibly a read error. The CDR3 sequence: CASSQASGELYF. The CDR3 DNA sequence: TGTGCCAGCAGTCAAGCATCCGGGGAGCTGTACTTC. The chain recombines TRBV6-1 with TRBJ2-7, with a weak D call TRBD2 (5 bases). Germline values: CDR1 MNHNS, CDR2 SASEGT. CDR3 length: 12 amino acids.

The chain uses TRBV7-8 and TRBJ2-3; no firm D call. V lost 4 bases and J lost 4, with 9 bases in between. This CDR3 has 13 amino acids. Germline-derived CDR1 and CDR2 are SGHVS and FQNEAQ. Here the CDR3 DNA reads TGTGCCAGCAGCTACTCCGGGTCAGATACGCAGTATTTT. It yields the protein CASSYSGSDTQYF.

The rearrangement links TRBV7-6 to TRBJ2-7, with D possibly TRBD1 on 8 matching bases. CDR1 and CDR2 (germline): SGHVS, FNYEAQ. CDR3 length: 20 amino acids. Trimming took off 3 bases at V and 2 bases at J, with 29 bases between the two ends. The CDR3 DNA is TGTGCCAGCAGCTTCAGCACCAGGGGGCGGGGGACAGAGCGGGCCTACGAGCAGTACTTC. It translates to CASSFSTRGRGTERAYEQYF.

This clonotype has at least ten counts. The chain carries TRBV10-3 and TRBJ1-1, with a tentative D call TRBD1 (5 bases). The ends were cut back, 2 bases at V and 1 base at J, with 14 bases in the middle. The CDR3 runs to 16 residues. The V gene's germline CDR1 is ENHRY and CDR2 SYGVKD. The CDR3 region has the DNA TGTGCCATCAGTGAGAGGAAGGGGATAGAGAACACTGAAGCTTTCTTT. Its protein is CAISERKGIENTEAFF.

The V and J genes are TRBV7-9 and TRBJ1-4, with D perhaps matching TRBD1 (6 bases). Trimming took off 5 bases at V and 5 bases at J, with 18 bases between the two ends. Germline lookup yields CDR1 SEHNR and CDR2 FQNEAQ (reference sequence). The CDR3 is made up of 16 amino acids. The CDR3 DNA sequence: TGTGCCAGCAGCCTATTTATCGGACAGCCGAATGAAAAACTGTTTTTT. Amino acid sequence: CASSLFIGQPNEKLFF.

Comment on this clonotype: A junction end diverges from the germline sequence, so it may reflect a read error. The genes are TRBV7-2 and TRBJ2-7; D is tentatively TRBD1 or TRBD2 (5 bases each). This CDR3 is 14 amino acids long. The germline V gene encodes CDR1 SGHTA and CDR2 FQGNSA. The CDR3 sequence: CASSPRDGTYGQYF. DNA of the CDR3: TGTGCCAGCAGCCCCCGGGACGGCACCTACGGGCAGTACTTC.

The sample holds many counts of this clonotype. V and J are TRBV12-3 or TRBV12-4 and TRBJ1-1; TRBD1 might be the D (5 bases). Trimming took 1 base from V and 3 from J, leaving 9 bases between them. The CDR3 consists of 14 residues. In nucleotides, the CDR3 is TGTGCCAGCAGTTTAGGGACACCGGACACTGAAGCTTTCTTT. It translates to CASSLGTPDTEAFF.

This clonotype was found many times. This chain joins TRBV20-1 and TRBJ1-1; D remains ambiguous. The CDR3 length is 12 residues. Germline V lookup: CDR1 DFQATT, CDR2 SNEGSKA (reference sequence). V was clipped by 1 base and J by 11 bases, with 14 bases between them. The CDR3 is CSARGRFVEAFF. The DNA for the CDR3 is TGCAGTGCTAGAGGGAGGTTCGTAGAGGCTTTCTTT.